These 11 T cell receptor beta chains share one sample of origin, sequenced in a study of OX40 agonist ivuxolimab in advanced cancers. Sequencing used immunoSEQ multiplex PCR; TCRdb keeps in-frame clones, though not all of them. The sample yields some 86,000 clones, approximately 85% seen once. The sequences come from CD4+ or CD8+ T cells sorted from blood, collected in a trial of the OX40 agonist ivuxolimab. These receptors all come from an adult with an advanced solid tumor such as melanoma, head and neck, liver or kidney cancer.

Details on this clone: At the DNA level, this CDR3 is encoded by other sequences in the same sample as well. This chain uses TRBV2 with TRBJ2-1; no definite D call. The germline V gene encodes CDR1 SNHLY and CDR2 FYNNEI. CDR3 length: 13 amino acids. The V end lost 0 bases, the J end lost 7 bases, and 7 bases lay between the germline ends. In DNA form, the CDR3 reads TGTGCCAGCAGTGAAGCCCTAATGAATGAGCAGTTCTTC. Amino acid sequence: CASSEALMNEQFF.

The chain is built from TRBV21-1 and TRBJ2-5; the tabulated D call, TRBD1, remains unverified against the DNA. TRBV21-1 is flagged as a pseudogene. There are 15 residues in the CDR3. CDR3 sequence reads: CASSKGPGIQGTQYF. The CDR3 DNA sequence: TGTGCCAGCAGCAAAGGTCCAGGGATCCAAGGGACCCAGTACTTC.

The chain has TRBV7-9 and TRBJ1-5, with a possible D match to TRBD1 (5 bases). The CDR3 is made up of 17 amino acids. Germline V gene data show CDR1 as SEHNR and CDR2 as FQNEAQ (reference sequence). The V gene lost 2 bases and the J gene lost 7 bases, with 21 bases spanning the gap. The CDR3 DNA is TGTGCCAGCAGCTTATTTATAGGGGCAGGACGGACCCAGCCCCAGCATTTT. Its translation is CASSLFIGAGRTQPQHF.

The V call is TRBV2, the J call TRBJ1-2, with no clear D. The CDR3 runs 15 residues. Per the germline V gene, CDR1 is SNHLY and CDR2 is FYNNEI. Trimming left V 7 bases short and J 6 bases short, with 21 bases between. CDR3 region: CASNGPGANFNGYTF. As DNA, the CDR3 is TGTGCCAGCAACGGTCCGGGCGCAAATTTCAATGGCTACACCTTC.

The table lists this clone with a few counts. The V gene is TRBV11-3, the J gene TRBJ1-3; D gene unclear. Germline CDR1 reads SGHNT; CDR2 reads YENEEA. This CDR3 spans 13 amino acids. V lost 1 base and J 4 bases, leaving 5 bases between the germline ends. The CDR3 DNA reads TGTGCCAGCAGCTTAGGGGCCGGAAACACCATATATTTT. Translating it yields CASSLGAGNTIYF.

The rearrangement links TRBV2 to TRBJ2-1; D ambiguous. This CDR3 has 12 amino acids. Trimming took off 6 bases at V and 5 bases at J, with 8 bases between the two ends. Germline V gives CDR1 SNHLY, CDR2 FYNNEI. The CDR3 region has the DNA TGTGCCAGCAGATACTACGACAATGAGCAGTTCTTC. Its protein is CASRYYDNEQFF.

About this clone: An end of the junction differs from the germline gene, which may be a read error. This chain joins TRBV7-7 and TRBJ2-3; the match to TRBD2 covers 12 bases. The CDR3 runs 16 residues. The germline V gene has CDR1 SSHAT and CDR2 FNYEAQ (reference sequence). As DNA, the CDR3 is TGTGCTAGCAGCTCCCTAGCGGGAGGGCCTGGAGATACGCAGTATTTT. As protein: CASSSLAGGPGDTQYF.

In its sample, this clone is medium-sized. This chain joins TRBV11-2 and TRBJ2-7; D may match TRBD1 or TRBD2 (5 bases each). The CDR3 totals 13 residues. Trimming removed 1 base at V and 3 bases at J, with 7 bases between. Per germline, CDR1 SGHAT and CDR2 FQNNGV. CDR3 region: CASSLGGVYEQYF. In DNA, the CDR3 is TGTGCCAGCAGCTTAGGAGGGGTCTACGAGCAGTACTTC. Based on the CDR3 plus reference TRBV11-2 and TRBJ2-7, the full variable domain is EAGVAQSPRYKIIEKRQSVAFWCNPISGHATLYWYQQILGQGPKLLIQFQNNGVVDDSQLPKDRFSAERLKGVDSTLKIQPAKLEDSAVYLCASSLGGVYEQYFGPGTRLTVT.

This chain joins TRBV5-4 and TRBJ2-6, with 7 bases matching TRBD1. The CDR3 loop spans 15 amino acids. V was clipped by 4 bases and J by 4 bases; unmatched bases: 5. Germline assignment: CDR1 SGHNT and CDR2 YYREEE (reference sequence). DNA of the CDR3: TGTGCCAGCAGCCATGGACAGGCAGGGGCCAACGTCCTGACTTTC. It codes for CASSHGQAGANVLTF.

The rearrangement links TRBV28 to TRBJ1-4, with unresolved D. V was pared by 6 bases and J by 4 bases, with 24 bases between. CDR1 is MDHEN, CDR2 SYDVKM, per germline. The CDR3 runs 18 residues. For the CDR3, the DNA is TGTGCCAGCAGCGCCTCCCTCCAAAACCCTTCTTATAATGAAAAACTGTTTTTT. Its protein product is CASSASLQNPSYNEKLFF. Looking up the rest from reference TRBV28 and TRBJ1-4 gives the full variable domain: DVKVTQSSRYLVKRTGEKVFLECVQDMDHENMFWYRQDPGLGLRLIYFSYDVKMKEKGDIPEGYSVSREKKERFSLILESASTNQTSMYLCASSASLQNPSYNEKLFFGSGTQLSVL.

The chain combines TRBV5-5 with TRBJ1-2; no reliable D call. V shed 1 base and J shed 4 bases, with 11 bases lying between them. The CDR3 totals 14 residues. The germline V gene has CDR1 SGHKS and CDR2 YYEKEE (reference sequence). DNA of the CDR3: TGTGCCAGCAGCTTGAACTATCTCGGCTATGGCTACACCTTC. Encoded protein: CASSLNYLGYGYTF.